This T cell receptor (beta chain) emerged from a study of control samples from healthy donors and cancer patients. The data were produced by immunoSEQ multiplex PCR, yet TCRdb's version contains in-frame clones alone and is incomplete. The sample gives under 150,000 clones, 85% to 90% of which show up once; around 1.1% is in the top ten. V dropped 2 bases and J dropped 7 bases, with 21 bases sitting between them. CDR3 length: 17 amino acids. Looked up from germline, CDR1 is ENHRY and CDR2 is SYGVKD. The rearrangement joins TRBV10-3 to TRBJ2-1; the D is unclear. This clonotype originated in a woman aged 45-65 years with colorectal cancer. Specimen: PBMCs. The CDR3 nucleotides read TGTGCCATCAGTGAGCTACAAGGCCTCCCGACATGGAATGAGCAGTTCTTC. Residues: CAISELQGLPTWNEQFF.